A single sample gave rise to the 25 T cell receptor beta chains below, sequenced in a study of T cells in localized non-small cell lung cancer. Generated by immunoSEQ multiplex PCR, the TCRdb table keeps only in-frame clones and is missing some. The sample records 1,500 or so clones, 17% being singletons. This specimen was normal lung tissue next to the tumor, taken before any cancer treatment. The receptors shown here come from a female donor older than 55 with stage II lung adenocarcinoma.

V gene TRBV19 combines with J gene TRBJ2-5, with a possible D match to TRBD2 (5 bases). This CDR3 spans 16 amino acids. Germline V gives CDR1 LNHDA, CDR2 SQIVND (reference sequence). Trimming took 3 bases from V and 4 from J, leaving 18 bases between them. This CDR3 is CASSILEGEARETQYF. DNA for the CDR3: TGTGCCAGTAGTATTCTCGAGGGCGAGGCCCGAGAGACCCAGTACTTC. Full variable domain (missing parts from reference TRBV19 and TRBJ2-5): DGGITQSPKYLFRKEGQNVTLSCEQNLNHDAMYWYRQDPGQGLRLIYYSQIVNDFQKGDIAEGYSVSREKKESFPLTVTSAQKNPTAFYLCASSILEGEARETQYFGPGTRLLVL.

The gene calls are TRBV19 and TRBJ1-4; TRBD1 might be the D (6 bases). The CDR3 sequence is 14 residues long. Germline V lookup: CDR1 LNHDA, CDR2 SQIVND (reference sequence). Trimming cost V 6 bases and J 6 bases, with 14 bases left between them. The CDR3 loop reads CASSYTGNDEKLFF. CDR3 in DNA: TGTGCCAGTAGCTACACAGGGAACGATGAAAAACTGTTTTTT.

There are a few counts of this clone. V is TRBV7-2 and J is TRBJ1-2; no definite D call. The CDR3 runs to 13 residues. The germline V gene has CDR1 SGHTA and CDR2 FQGNSA. V shed 1 base and J shed 3 bases, with 6 bases lying between them. The CDR3 DNA is TGTGCCAGCAGCTTAGGTCAGGACTATGGCTACACCTTC. It translates to CASSLGQDYGYTF. Looking up the rest from reference TRBV7-2 and TRBJ1-2 gives the full variable domain: GAGVSQSPSNKVTEKGKDVELRCDPISGHTALYWYRQSLGQGLEFLIYFQGNSAPDKSGLPSDRFSAERTGGSVSTLTIQRTQQEDSAVYLCASSLGQDYGYTFGSGTRLTVV.

The chain employs TRBV19 and TRBJ1-5; 8 positions match TRBD1. CDR3 length: 15 residues. Germline CDR1 LNHDA, CDR2 SQIVND (reference sequence). J gave up 4 bases and V 4 bases, and 6 bases lay outside the gene matches. The DNA of the CDR3 is TGTGCCAGTAGTACAGGGGGCCTGGGGAATCAGCCCCAGCATTTT. This sequence encodes CASSTGGLGNQPQHF.

This chain connects TRBV29-1 to TRBJ2-7; 9 nucleotides match TRBD1. With 7 bases clipped from V and 5 bases from J, the junction kept 12 bases outside the gene matches. The length of the CDR3 is 14 residues. Germline CDR1 and CDR2: SQVTM and ANQGSEA. In DNA form, the CDR3 reads TGCAGCGCGGGGGGAGGACAGGGGATCCACGAGCAGTACTTC. Encoded protein: CSAGGGQGIHEQYF.

Only a few counts were recorded for this clone. The chain combines TRBV19 with TRBJ1-1; possibly TRBD1 for D (5 bases). Germline V lookup: CDR1 LNHDA, CDR2 SQIVND (reference sequence). Trimming stripped 6 bases from V and 3 bases from J, with 11 bases between. CDR3 length: 13 amino acids. CDR3 nucleotides: TGTGCCAGTAGGGAGGGGAGGGACACTGAAGCTTTCTTT. It translates to CASREGRDTEAFF.

This clone has a handful of counts. The chain uses TRBV6-8 and TRBJ1-4; TRBD1 matches 7 bases. J gave up 2 bases and V 6 bases, and 12 bases lay outside the gene matches. CDR1 is MNHGY, CDR2 SAAAGT, per germline. The CDR3 is 17 residues long. This CDR3 reads CASSPGRGIKTNEKLFF. The CDR3 DNA follows: TGTGCCAGCAGCCCGGGCAGGGGGATTAAGACTAATGAAAAACTGTTTTTT.

V and J are TRBV6-8 and TRBJ1-5; D is unclear. Trimming cost V 8 bases and J 7 bases, with 12 bases left between them. The CDR3 contains 12 residues. Germline CDR1 and CDR2: MNHGY and SAAAGT. The CDR3 is CASLTPGQPQHF. The DNA of the CDR3 is TGTGCCAGCCTTACCCCCGGCCAGCCCCAGCATTTT.

This clone was picked up a small number of times. The genes are TRBV15 and TRBJ2-2; D is uncertain. CDR3 length: 15 residues. The V end was cut by 0 bases, the J end by 8 bases, with 13 bases between. CDR1 is LNHNV, CDR2 YYDKDF, per germline (reference sequence). This CDR3 is CATSRDPPGRGELFF. The CDR3 bases are TGTGCCACCAGCAGAGATCCCCCCGGGCGTGGGGAGCTGTTTTTT.

The J gene is TRBJ2-1, the V gene TRBV14, with unresolved D. The CDR3 covers 13 residues. CDR1 and CDR2 (germline): SGHDN, FVKESK. The germline V and J ends were trimmed by 2 bases and 8 bases, with 10 bases remaining between them. This CDR3 reads CASSQNLYHEQFF. CDR3 DNA: TGTGCCAGCAGCCAAAATTTGTACCATGAGCAGTTCTTC. Variable domain in full (rest from reference TRBV14 and TRBJ2-1): EAGVTQFPSHSVIEKGQTVTLRCDPISGHDNLYWYRRVMGKEIKFLLHFVKESKQDESGMPNNRFLAERTGGTYSTLKVQPAELEDSGVYFCASSQNLYHEQFFGPGTRLTVL.

The chain couples TRBV25-1 to TRBJ2-1, with 8 nucleotides matching TRBD2. Germline V gene sequence: CDR1 MGHDK, CDR2 SYGVNS. J lost 5 bases, V lost 7 bases, and 13 bases had no gene match. The CDR3 is made up of 16 amino acids. The CDR3 nucleotides are TGTGCCAGCACTTCGGCGGGACTAGGCGTCAACAATGAGCAGTTCTTC. This codes for CASTSAGLGVNNEQFF.

The chain has TRBV29-1 and TRBJ2-3; perhaps TRBD2 as D (5 bases). CDR3 length equals 15 residues. V was clipped by 5 bases and J by 1 base, with 16 bases between them. Germline CDR1 and CDR2: SQVTM and ANQGSEA. In nucleotides, the CDR3 is TGCAGCGTTTTCCTAGCCTCCCGGGGCACAGATACGCAGTATTTT. Amino acids: CSVFLASRGTDTQYF.

By sample fraction, this clone is medium-sized. This sequence joins TRBV9 and TRBJ2-7, with D possibly matching TRBD2 (6 bases). The CDR3 totals 13 residues. Germline assignment: CDR1 SGDLS and CDR2 YYNGEE. V lost 4 bases, J lost 3 bases, and 11 bases lay in between. CDR3 coding DNA: TGTGCCAGCAGCTCCCGGAGGGGCTACGAGCAGTACTTC. It is translated as CASSSRRGYEQYF.

The chain is built from TRBV28 and TRBJ1-1; 8 positions agree with TRBD1. Per the germline V gene, CDR1 is MDHEN and CDR2 is SYDVKM. With V trimmed by 6 bases and J by 3 bases, 9 bases remained unmatched. The CDR3 is 15 amino acids. CDR3 sequence (DNA): TGTGCCAGCAGCTCGACAGGGGTAAGGTACACTGAAGCTTTCTTT. This sequence encodes CASSSTGVRYTEAFF. The complete variable domain, with remaining parts taken from reference TRBV28 and TRBJ1-1, reads DVKVTQSSRYLVKRTGEKVFLECVQDMDHENMFWYRQDPGLGLRLIYFSYDVKMKEKGDIPEGYSVSREKKERFSLILESASTNQTSMYLCASSSTGVRYTEAFFGQGTRLTVV.

V and J are TRBV23-1 and TRBJ2-7, with D perhaps assigned TRBD1 or TRBD2 (5 bases each). TRBV23-1 is filed as an ORF, its function uncertain. The V gene lost 0 bases and the J gene lost 4 bases, with 10 bases spanning the gap. The CDR3 is 14 amino acids. As DNA, the CDR3 is TGCGCCAGCAGTCAATCGAGGGGTAGGTACGAGCAGTACTTC. It specifies CASSQSRGRYEQYF.

This clone has just a few counts. The V and J genes are TRBV11-3 and TRBJ1-4; D is possibly TRBD1 (5 bases). The V end lost 1 base, the J end lost 7 bases, and 16 bases lay between the germline ends. Germline V CDR1 and CDR2: SGHNT, YENEEA. There are 16 residues in the CDR3. For the CDR3, the DNA is TGTGCCAGCAGCTTAGTGTCGGGTAGGCAGGGTGAAAAACTGTTTTTT. This gives the protein CASSLVSGRQGEKLFF.

The chain uses TRBV6-8 and TRBJ2-1; a weak D match, TRBD2 (5 bases). The CDR3 is made up of 15 amino acids. Between the trimmed V and J ends, which lost 8 bases and 7 bases, there was a span of 21 bases. Germline V gives CDR1 MNHGY, CDR2 SAAAGT. The CDR3 loop reads CASHTGLAGGNEQFF. In nucleotides, the CDR3 is TGTGCCAGCCATACTGGGCTAGCTGGTGGTAATGAGCAGTTCTTC.

The chain recombines TRBV30 with TRBJ2-1; D may be TRBD2 (5 bases). Germline V CDR1 and CDR2: GTSNPN, SVGIG (reference sequence). Trimming left V 1 base short and J 8 bases short, with 6 bases between. This CDR3 has 11 residues. The DNA of the CDR3 is TGTGCCTGGAGTGGGCGGGATGAGCAGTTCTTC. This gives the protein CAWSGRDEQFF.

This clone has more than one count but fewer than ten. The chain has TRBV9 and TRBJ2-7; tentatively, D is TRBD1 (6 bases). V gave up 0 bases and J gave up 2 bases, with 9 bases separating them. Per germline, CDR1 SGDLS and CDR2 YYNGEE. The length of the CDR3 is 14 residues. CDR3 loop: CASSVGGGTYEQYF. CDR3 nucleotides: TGTGCCAGCAGCGTAGGAGGGGGAACCTACGAGCAGTACTTC.

The rearrangement links TRBV6-8 to TRBJ2-3, with 7 bases lining up with TRBD1. There are 16 residues in the CDR3. Looked up from germline, CDR1 is MNHGY and CDR2 is SAAAGT. V gave up 4 bases and J gave up 2 bases; unmatched junction bases: 9. In nucleotides, the CDR3 is TGTGCCAGCAGTTCCGGGACAGTTGCGTCCACAGATACGCAGTATTTT. Protein: CASSSGTVASTDTQYF.

This clone came up a few times. The chain has TRBV30 and TRBJ1-1; 10 nucleotides align to TRBD1. The CDR3 runs to 14 residues. CDR1 and CDR2 from the germline V gene are GTSNPN and SVGIG (reference sequence). J lost 4 bases, V lost 0 bases, and 2 bases had no gene match. This chain's CDR3 is CAWSVRDRGTEAFF. CDR3 bases: TGTGCCTGGAGTGTAAGGGACAGGGGCACTGAAGCTTTCTTT.

The chain links TRBV19 to TRBJ2-3; 13 positions match TRBD2. Germline CDR1 LNHDA, CDR2 SQIVND (reference sequence). Trimming removed 5 bases from V and 5 bases from J; junction bases left unmatched: 7. The CDR3 totals 16 residues. CDR3 residues: CASSSPTSGGGDTQYF. As DNA, the CDR3 is TGTGCCAGTAGTTCTCCCACTAGCGGGGGGGGAGATACGCAGTATTTT.

This clone has more than one count but fewer than ten. The chain uses TRBV28 and TRBJ1-2; D perhaps matches TRBD1 (6 bases). The V gene lost 4 bases and the J gene lost 8 bases, with 14 bases spanning the gap. CDR3 size: 13 residues. Germline V gene sequence: CDR1 MDHEN, CDR2 SYDVKM. The chain's CDR3 is CASSWTFQGGYTF. The CDR3 region has the DNA TGTGCCAGCAGTTGGACGTTCCAGGGGGGCTACACCTTC.

This clone was seen more than once but under ten times. V usage is TRBV6-8 and J usage is TRBJ2-3; 7 bases match TRBD2. The CDR3 totals 12 residues. From germline, CDR1 is MNHGY and CDR2 SAAAGT. J gave up 4 bases and V 8 bases, and 3 bases lay outside the gene matches. The CDR3 region is CASRTSADTQYF. The CDR3 nucleotides are TGTGCCAGCCGGACTAGTGCAGATACGCAGTATTTT.

The chain combines TRBV19 with TRBJ1-5, with unresolved D. Germline V gene sequence: CDR1 LNHDA, CDR2 SQIVND (reference sequence). The CDR3 is 15 amino acids. With 5 bases removed from V and 0 bases from J, the gap between germline ends came to 11 bases. The CDR3 region is CASSSGTASNQPQHF. The CDR3 DNA sequence: TGTGCCAGTAGTTCAGGCACCGCTAGCAATCAGCCCCAGCATTTT. The variable domain in full, completed from reference TRBV19 and TRBJ1-5, reads DGGITQSPKYLFRKEGQNVTLSCEQNLNHDAMYWYRQDPGQGLRLIYYSQIVNDFQKGDIAEGYSVSREKKESFPLTVTSAQKNPTAFYLCASSSGTASNQPQHFGDGTRLSIL.